Following are 8 T cell receptor beta chains from one sample sequenced in a study of cytomegalovirus exposure and HLA in healthy donors (dated by TCRdb to about 2017). The library came from the immunoSEQ multiplex PCR assay. For the multiplex PCR, a mixture combining 60 forward primers for TCR Vbeta segments and 13 reverse primers for TCR Jbeta segments was used. TCRdb provides this immuneACCESS table in a form limited to in-frame rearrangements. Some clones are lacking; in checked studies, under half of them reflect an unresolved V gene, and why the rest are absent is not known. Recorded for this sample are approximately 120,000 clones; approximately 78% of them occurred a single time. The ten most abundant clones make up roughly 4% of the sample. The sequenced material came from PBMCs. Receptor source: a man aged 40-55 years in good health and CMV-seronegative.

The table lists this clone with a few counts. This chain connects TRBV2 to TRBJ2-2; the match to TRBD1 covers 7 bases. Germline V gives CDR1 SNHLY, CDR2 FYNNEI. This CDR3 is 15 amino acids long. The ends lost 6 bases at V and 4 bases at J; junction bases unmatched: 8. The CDR3, as DNA: TGTGCCAGCAGGAGGGGGCAAGCGAGCACCGGGGAGCTGTTTTTT. It is translated as CASRRGQASTGELFF.

This clone was picked up a small number of times. The J gene is TRBJ1-2, the V gene TRBV29-1; weak D call: TRBD1 (5 bases). Between the trimmed V and J ends, which lost 3 bases and 6 bases, there was a span of 11 bases. The CDR3 extends over 12 amino acids. Germline CDR1 is SQVTM and CDR2 is ANQGSEA. CDR3 amino acids: CSVDVAGHGYTF. The CDR3 DNA is TGCAGCGTTGATGTGGCAGGGCATGGCTACACCTTC.

The J gene is TRBJ2-4, the V gene TRBV4-1, with 7 bases that match TRBD1. After removal of 6 bases from V and 8 bases from J, the junction contained 7 bases not matched to a gene. The CDR3 extends over 13 amino acids. CDR1 MGHRA and CDR2 YSYEKL come from the germline V gene. The CDR3 region is CASSPRTGDIQYF. The CDR3 DNA sequence: TGCGCCAGCAGTCCAAGAACAGGGGACATTCAGTACTTC.

Note on this clone: One junction end does not reproduce the germline sequence, and a read error may be involved. The V gene is TRBV2, the J gene TRBJ2-3; perhaps TRBD1 as D (6 bases). The CDR3 contains 14 residues. Germline-derived CDR1 and CDR2 are SNHLY and FYNNEI. In DNA, the CDR3 is TGTGCCAGCAGCGAAGACAGGACCACAGATACGCAGTATTTT. It codes for CASSEDRTTDTQYF.

This clone was counted between two and nine times. The V call is TRBV12-5, the J call TRBJ1-2; D gene unclear. The V and J ends lost 1 base and 3 bases respectively, with 9 bases between them. Germline loops: CDR1 LGHNT, CDR2 FRNRAP. This CDR3 has 14 amino acids. The DNA of the CDR3 is TGTGCTAGTGGTTTGGCGTTGGCTGACTATGGCTACACCTTC. It encodes CASGLALADYGYTF.

The chain combines TRBV19 with TRBJ2-1; 8 bases align to TRBD2. Trimming removed 7 bases from V and 2 bases from J; junction bases left unmatched: 4. Germline CDR1 is LNHDA and CDR2 is SQIVND (reference sequence). CDR3 length: 14 residues. The CDR3 DNA sequence: TGTGCCAGTAAGAGCGGGGGAGCCTACAATGAGCAGTTCTTC. It yields the protein CASKSGGAYNEQFF.

The V call is TRBV18, the J call TRBJ1-6; 8 bases match TRBD1. This CDR3 is 14 amino acids long. Germline V lookup: CDR1 KGHSH, CDR2 LQKENI. After removal of 2 bases from V and 8 bases from J, the junction contained 2 bases not matched to a gene. For the CDR3, the DNA is TGTGCCAGCTCACCAGGACAGGGAGATTCACCCCTCCACTTT. This codes for CASSPGQGDSPLHF.

The chain is built from TRBV6-4 and TRBJ2-3; weak D call: TRBD1 (6 bases). V was trimmed by 3 bases and J by 6 bases, leaving 16 bases between them. From germline, CDR1 is MRHNA and CDR2 SNTAGT. The CDR3 has 15 amino acids. The CDR3 bases are TGTGCCAGCAGTGATTCGGTGGGGGCCCTCGATACGCAGTATTTT. Amino acid sequence: CASSDSVGALDTQYF.